This T cell receptor beta chain comes out of a study of beta chain features in type 1 diabetes. All of the isolated RNA was reverse transcribed, so expressed TCRB transcripts were sequenced. Repertoires were generated with immunoSEQ multiplex PCR, while TCRdb's copy carries only in-frame clones and drops some. The sample records 400,000 to 600,000 clones, roughly 31% being singletons. CDR1 is GTSNPN and CDR2 is SVGIG in the germline V gene (reference sequence). The CDR3 has 15 residues. The V end was cut by 3 bases, the J end by 1 base, with 15 bases between. The rearrangement links TRBV30 to TRBJ1-1; D unclear. This TCR was recovered from a man between 18 and 29 years old in good health. The specimen was naive CD4+ T cells from blood. The CDR3 DNA sequence: TGTGCCTGGAGGGATCTGGTTGTATGGAACACTGAAGCTTTCTTT. Amino acids: CAWRDLVVWNTEAFF.